One and the same sample provided the 26 T cell receptor beta chains below, sequenced in a study of regulatory T cells in long-lasting Graves disease. Arm-PCR of CDR3 regions and iRepertoire HTBI primers were the basis on which TCR beta libraries were built. MiXCR, run by TCRdb on the multiplex PCR reads, gives a single entry per CDR3 protein. The sample yields 400,000 to 650,000 distinct CDR3 sequences, 15% to 20% seen once. The time point was: newly diagnosed GD, antithyroid drugs for less than 3 months. Preparation of the TCR library used RNA extracted from PBMCs. This same sample was also taken into another study, of T cells in Graves' hyperthyroidism and ophthalmopathy.

This specimen was peripheral blood mononuclear cells (PBMCs), taken at new diagnosis, from a patient treated with antithyroid drugs. The receptors come from a woman aged 35-65 years with Graves disease.

The V and J genes are TRBV7-9 and TRBJ2-2, with D tentatively TRBD1 (6 bases). The germline V and J ends were trimmed by 8 bases and 7 bases, with 17 bases remaining between them. CDR3 length equals 14 residues. The germline CDR1 and CDR2 sequences are SEHNR and FQNEAQ (reference sequence). The DNA for the CDR3 is TGTGCCAGCCGAACCTCCAGGGGTGTCGGGGAGCTGTTTTTT. Translation gives CASRTSRGVGELFF.

The chain has TRBV5-1 and TRBJ2-1; the D is unclear. The CDR3 has 16 amino acids. V was trimmed by 6 bases and J by 0 bases, leaving 16 bases between them. The germline gives CDR1 SGHRS, CDR2 YFSETQ. The CDR3 here is CASTSVSMGSYNEQFF. CDR3 coding DNA: TGCGCCAGCACGTCGGTGTCGATGGGCTCCTACAATGAGCAGTTCTTC.

This clonotype was seen a few times. The chain employs TRBV11-3 and TRBJ2-3; a possible D gene is TRBD2 (6 bases). CDR1 is SGHNT, CDR2 YENEEA, per germline. V was pared by 1 base and J by 0 bases, with 8 bases between. This CDR3 is built from 15 residues. The CDR3 sequence is CASSLVGTSTDTQYF. CDR3 coding DNA: TGTGCCAGCAGCTTAGTGGGGACTAGCACAGATACGCAGTATTTT.

This clonotype was counted many times. J is TRBJ1-1 and V is TRBV2; D is ambiguous. The germline gives CDR1 SNHLY, CDR2 FYNNEI. Deletions cut 7 bases from V and 9 bases from J, with 12 bases between. The CDR3 sequence is 11 residues long. The CDR3 DNA is TGTGCCAGCATCGGAGCTAGCCAAGCTTTCTTT. It specifies CASIGASQAFF.

This clonotype was seen ten or more times. V is TRBV2 and J is TRBJ2-5, with no clear D. V was shortened by 6 bases and J by 5 bases, with 10 bases between the two germline ends. The CDR3 totals 12 residues. The V gene's germline CDR1 is SNHLY and CDR2 FYNNEI. CDR3 in amino acids: CASRTDLETQYF. DNA of the CDR3: TGTGCCAGCAGGACGGATCTGGAGACCCAGTACTTC.

V is TRBV10-3 and J is TRBJ2-1, with 7 positions matching TRBD1. The V and J ends lost 9 bases and 12 bases, in that order; junction bases with no gene match: 14. From germline, CDR1 is ENHRY and CDR2 SYGVKD. This CDR3 spans 13 amino acids. DNA of the CDR3: TGTGCCATACTTGGGGACAGAAACGTAGGGCAGTTCTTC. Amino acid sequence: CAILGDRNVGQFF.

This clonotype came up many times. The V gene is TRBV6-2 or TRBV6-3, the J gene TRBJ1-1; D is perhaps TRBD1 (5 bases). Germline values: CDR1 MNHEY, CDR2 SVGEGT. The CDR3 totals 11 residues. V gave up 2 bases and J gave up 13 bases, with 11 bases separating them. For the CDR3, the DNA is TGTGCCAGCAGTTACCGCGGACATAATTTCTTT. As protein: CASSYRGHNFF.

The chain carries TRBV5-4 and TRBJ1-1; 9 positions agree with TRBD1. CDR3 length equals 14 residues. Germline-derived CDR1 and CDR2 are SGHNT and YYREEE (reference sequence). Trimming at V came to 4 bases and at J to 5 bases, leaving 6 bases not matched to a gene. In DNA, the CDR3 is TGTGCCAGCAGCAGGACAGGGGTAGTGACTGAAGCTTTCTTT. It yields the protein CASSRTGVVTEAFF.

A remark on this clonotype: One end of the junction is discordant with germline, which a read error may explain. The rearrangement links TRBV10-3 to TRBJ2-2; the D gene is possibly TRBD2 (5 bases). This CDR3 comprises 14 residues. CDR1 and CDR2 from the germline V gene are ENHRY and SYGVKD. The chain's CDR3 is CGAKGPGNTGELSF. The CDR3 DNA follows: TGTGGCGCCAAAGGGCCTGGGAACACCGGGGAGCTGTCTTTT.

This clonotype turned up a few times. The CDR3 sequence: CASSPRVDEKLFF. As DNA, the CDR3 is TGCGCCAGCAGCCCGAGGGTCGATGAAAAACTGTTTTTT. The chain employs TRBV4-1 and TRBJ1-4; D call uncertain. Germline V gives CDR1 MGHRA, CDR2 YSYEKL. The germline V and J ends were trimmed by 4 bases and 6 bases, with 9 bases remaining between them. The CDR3 is 13 amino acids.

This clonotype occurred many times. The genes are TRBV6-2 or TRBV6-3 and TRBJ1-5, with D maybe TRBD1 (5 bases). Germline V gives CDR1 MNHEY, CDR2 SVGEGT. Trimming pared 0 bases from V and 6 bases from J, leaving 12 bases between. The CDR3 spans 15 residues. DNA of the CDR3: TGTGCCAGCAGTTACTCCCGATCCGGGGGTCAGCCCCAGCATTTT. Protein sequence: CASSYSRSGGQPQHF.

About this clonotype: The junction departs from the called germline gene at one end, perhaps through a read error. The gene calls are TRBV20-1 and TRBJ2-2, with D maybe TRBD2 (5 bases). CDR1 is DFQATT and CDR2 is SNEGSKA in the germline V gene (reference sequence). CDR3 length: 14 residues. CDR3 DNA: TGCAGTGCTAGAGCGCAGGCAAACACCGGGGAGCTGGTTTTT. Its translation is CSARAQANTGELVF.

V usage is TRBV11-2 and J usage is TRBJ1-2; the D gene is possibly TRBD1 (6 bases). CDR3 size: 18 residues. Germline CDR1 reads SGHAT; CDR2 reads FQNNGV. Trimming cost V 5 bases and J 1 base, with 23 bases left between them. The CDR3 sequence is CASSLRPVWTALNYGYTF. CDR3 bases: TGTGCCAGCAGCCTCCGACCCGTATGGACAGCACTTAACTATGGCTACACCTTC.

The chain is built from TRBV29-1 and TRBJ2-3; TRBD2 matches 9 bases. Germline V gene sequence: CDR1 SQVTM, CDR2 ANQGSEA. This CDR3 spans 14 amino acids. Trimming cost V 4 bases and J 2 bases; bases outside gene matches: 4. The CDR3 reads CSVVLAGITDTQYF. CDR3 DNA: TGCAGCGTTGTGCTAGCGGGGATCACAGATACGCAGTATTTT.

This clonotype was seen many times. The V and J genes are TRBV18 and TRBJ1-2, with TRBD1 as a possible D gene (6 bases). Trimming pared 1 base from V and 6 bases from J, leaving 9 bases between. CDR1 is KGHSH and CDR2 is LQKENI in the germline V gene. This CDR3 is built from 13 residues. CDR3 in DNA: TGTGCCAGCTCACCACGGCCAGGGGATGGCTACACCTTC. Amino acid sequence: CASSPRPGDGYTF.

As to this clonotype: The junction departs from the called germline gene at one end, perhaps through a read error. Written as DNA, the CDR3 is TGTGCCCGCAGTGATGTGGGACCGGGCCCCGCAAACTATGGCTACACCTTC. Translation: CARSDVGPGPANYGYTF. J is TRBJ1-2 and V is TRBV2; possible D gene TRBD1, 5 bases. The CDR3 length is 17 residues. Per germline, CDR1 SNHLY and CDR2 FYNNEI.

In this sample, this clonotype turned up many times. V and J are TRBV2 and TRBJ1-2; D unresolved. Trimming removed 4 bases at V and 4 bases at J, with 10 bases between. The germline CDR1 and CDR2 sequences are SNHLY and FYNNEI. This CDR3 comprises 13 residues. The CDR3, as DNA: TGTGCCAGCAGTGGGGTAGGACTCTATGGCTACACCTTC. This gives the protein CASSGVGLYGYTF.

This clonotype was seen a handful of times. The J gene is TRBJ1-1, the V gene TRBV12-3 or TRBV12-4; D may be TRBD1 (5 bases). Trimming removed 8 bases at V and 3 bases at J, with 19 bases between. The length of the CDR3 is 15 residues. The CDR3 sequence is CASRQGGGSYTEAFF. The CDR3 DNA sequence: TGTGCCAGCCGTCAGGGTGGGGGATCCTACACTGAAGCTTTCTTT.

The chain combines TRBV7-9 with TRBJ1-4; possibly TRBD1 for D (6 bases). In germline, CDR1 is SEHNR, CDR2 FQNEAQ (reference sequence). Deletions cut 5 bases from V and 8 bases from J, with 18 bases between. The CDR3 is 15 amino acids. The CDR3 region is CASSPNTGTWEKLFF. The CDR3 DNA reads TGTGCCAGCAGCCCAAACACAGGGACGTGGGAAAAACTGTTTTTT. The full variable domain, rest sourced from reference TRBV7-9 and TRBJ1-4, is DTGVSQNPRHKITKRGQNVTFRCDPISEHNRLYWYRQTLGQGPEFLTYFQNEAQLEKSRLLSDRFSAERPKGSFSTLEIQRTEQGDSAMYLCASSPNTGTWEKLFFGSGTQLSVL.

Many counts were recorded for this clonotype. The chain links TRBV2 to TRBJ1-4; the D is unclear. Per the germline V gene, CDR1 is SNHLY and CDR2 is FYNNEI. Trimming removed 6 bases from V and 0 bases from J, with 8 bases in between. The CDR3 length is 14 residues. The DNA for the CDR3 is TGTGCCAGCAGACCACAGACAACTAATGAAAAACTGTTTTTT. This translates into CASRPQTTNEKLFF. Based on the CDR3 plus reference TRBV2 and TRBJ1-4, the full variable domain is EPEVTQTPSHQVTQMGQEVILRCVPISNHLYFYWYRQILGQKVEFLVSFYNNEISEKSEIFDDQFSVERPDGSNFTLKIRSTKLEDSAMYFCASRPQTTNEKLFFGSGTQLSVL.

This clonotype occurred a few times. This rearrangement joins TRBV3-1 to TRBJ1-2; 8 bases line up with TRBD1. The CDR3 length is 15 residues. The V gene's germline CDR1 is LGHDT and CDR2 YNNKEL (reference sequence). The V and J ends lost 0 bases and 4 bases, in that order; junction bases with no gene match: 4. The CDR3 sequence: CASSQDRQGFYGYTF. The CDR3 coding sequence is TGTGCCAGCAGCCAAGATCGACAGGGGTTCTATGGCTACACCTTC.

In this sample, this clonotype turned up many times. The CDR3 DNA is TGTGCCAGCAGGAAGGGGGGAATCCCTAGCACAGATACGCAGTATTTT. It encodes CASRKGGIPSTDTQYF. The V gene is TRBV12-3 or TRBV12-4, the J gene TRBJ2-3; D assignment may be TRBD1 or TRBD2 (6 bases each). The V end was cut by 6 bases, the J end by 0 bases, with 16 bases between. This CDR3 has 16 residues.

This clonotype was seen repeatedly, ten times or more. V is TRBV7-9 and J is TRBJ1-1, with D possibly being TRBD1 (6 bases). Trimming left V 5 bases short and J 3 bases short, with 16 bases between. The CDR3 has 15 residues. Germline assignment: CDR1 SEHNR and CDR2 FQNEAQ (reference sequence). The CDR3 bases are TGTGCCAGCAGCCCCGCTCAGGGGACGGACACTGAAGCTTTCTTT. Amino acids: CASSPAQGTDTEAFF.

This chain connects TRBV27 to TRBJ2-2, with TRBD2 matching 7 bases. Trimming removed 6 bases from V and 0 bases from J; junction bases left unmatched: 10. Germline V gene lookup returns CDR1 MNHEY and CDR2 SMNVEV (reference sequence). The CDR3 runs to 17 residues. The CDR3 spells CASSSPGGSANTGELFF. In DNA form, the CDR3 reads TGTGCCAGCAGCTCCCCGGGGGGAAGTGCGAACACCGGGGAGCTGTTTTTT.

CDR3 nucleotides: TGTGCCAGCAGGAGAGTCGACAGCTATGGCTACACCTTC. This encodes CASRRVDSYGYTF. The V gene is TRBV12-3 or TRBV12-4, the J gene TRBJ1-2; possibly TRBD1 for D (5 bases). V was pared by 6 bases and J by 4 bases, with 12 bases between. The CDR3 is 13 amino acids.

This clonotype was recorded at least ten times. The J gene is TRBJ1-2, the V gene TRBV11-2, with D possibly TRBD1 on 6 matching bases. The CDR3 has 16 residues. The germline CDR1 and CDR2 sequences are SGHAT and FQNNGV. The V end was cut by 5 bases, the J end by 7 bases, with 23 bases between. The CDR3 nucleotides read TGTGCCAGCAGCCCCGAACAGGGCTCGGGTTGGGGTGGCTACACCTTC. Translated, it gives CASSPEQGSGWGGYTF.